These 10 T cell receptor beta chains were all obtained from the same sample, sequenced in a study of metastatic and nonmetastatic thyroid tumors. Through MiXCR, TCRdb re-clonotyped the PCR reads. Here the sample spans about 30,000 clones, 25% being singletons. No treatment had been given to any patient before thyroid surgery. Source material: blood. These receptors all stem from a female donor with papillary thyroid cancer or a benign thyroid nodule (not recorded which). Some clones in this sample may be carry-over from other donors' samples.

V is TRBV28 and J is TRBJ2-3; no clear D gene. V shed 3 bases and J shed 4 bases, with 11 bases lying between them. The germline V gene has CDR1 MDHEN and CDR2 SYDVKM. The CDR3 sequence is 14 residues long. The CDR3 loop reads CASSFVLLPDTQYF. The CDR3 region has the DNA TGTGCCAGCAGTTTTGTATTACTACCAGATACGCAGTATTTT. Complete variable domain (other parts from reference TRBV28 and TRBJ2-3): DVKVTQSSRYLVKRTGEKVFLECVQDMDHENMFWYRQDPGLGLRLIYFSYDVKMKEKGDIPEGYSVSREKKERFSLILESASTNQTSMYLCASSFVLLPDTQYFGPGTRLTVL.

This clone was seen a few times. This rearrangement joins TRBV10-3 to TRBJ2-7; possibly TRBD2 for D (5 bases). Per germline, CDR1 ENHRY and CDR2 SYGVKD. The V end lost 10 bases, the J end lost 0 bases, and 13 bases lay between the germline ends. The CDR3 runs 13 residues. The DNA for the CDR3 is TGTGCCAACCTTAGCGTGAGCTCCTACGAGCAGTACTTC. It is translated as CANLSVSSYEQYF.

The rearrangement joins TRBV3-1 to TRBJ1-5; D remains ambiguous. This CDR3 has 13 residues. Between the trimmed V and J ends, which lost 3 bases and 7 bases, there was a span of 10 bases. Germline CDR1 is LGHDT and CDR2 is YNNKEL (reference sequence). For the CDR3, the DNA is TGTGCCAGCAGCCATCCCGGGAACCAGCCCCAGCATTTT. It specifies CASSHPGNQPQHF.

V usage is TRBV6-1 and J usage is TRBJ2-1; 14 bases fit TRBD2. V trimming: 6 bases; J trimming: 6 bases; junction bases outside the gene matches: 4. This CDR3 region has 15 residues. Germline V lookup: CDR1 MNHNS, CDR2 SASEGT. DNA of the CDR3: TGTGCCAGCAGCAGGGGGACTAGCGGGAGCAATGAGCAGTTCTTC. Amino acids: CASSRGTSGSNEQFF.

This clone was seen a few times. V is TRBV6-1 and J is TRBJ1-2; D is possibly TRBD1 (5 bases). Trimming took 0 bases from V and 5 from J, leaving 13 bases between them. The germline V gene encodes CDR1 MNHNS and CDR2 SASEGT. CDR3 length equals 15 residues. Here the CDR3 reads CASSEAPDRAYGYTF. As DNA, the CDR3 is TGTGCCAGCAGTGAAGCTCCCGACAGAGCGTATGGCTACACCTTC.

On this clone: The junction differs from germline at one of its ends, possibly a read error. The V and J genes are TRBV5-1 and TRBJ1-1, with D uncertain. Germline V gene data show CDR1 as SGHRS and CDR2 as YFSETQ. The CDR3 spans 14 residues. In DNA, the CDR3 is TGCGCCACCAGCTACAACCTTTTGAACACTGATGCTTTCTTT. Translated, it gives CATSYNLLNTDAFF. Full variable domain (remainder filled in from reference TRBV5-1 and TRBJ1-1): KAGVTQTPRYLIKTRGQQVTLSCSPISGHRSVSWYQQTPGQGLQFLFEYFSETQRNKGNFPGRFSGRQFSNSRSEMNVSTLELGDSALYLCATSYNLLNTDAFFGQGTRLTVV.

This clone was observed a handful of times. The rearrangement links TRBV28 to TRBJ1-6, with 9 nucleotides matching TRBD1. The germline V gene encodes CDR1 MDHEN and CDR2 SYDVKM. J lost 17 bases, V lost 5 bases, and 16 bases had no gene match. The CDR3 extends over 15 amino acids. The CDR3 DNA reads TGTGCCAGCAGTGAAACAGGGGGCCGGAATTCAACCATCCACTTT. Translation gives CASSETGGRNSTIHF.

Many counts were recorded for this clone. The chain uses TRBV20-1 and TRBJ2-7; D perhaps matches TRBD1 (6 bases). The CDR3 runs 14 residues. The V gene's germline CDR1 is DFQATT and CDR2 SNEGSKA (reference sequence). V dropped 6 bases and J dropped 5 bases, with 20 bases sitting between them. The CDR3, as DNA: TGCAGTGCAAACGAGGGACACCAGGACCACGAGCAGTACTTC. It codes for CSANEGHQDHEQYF.

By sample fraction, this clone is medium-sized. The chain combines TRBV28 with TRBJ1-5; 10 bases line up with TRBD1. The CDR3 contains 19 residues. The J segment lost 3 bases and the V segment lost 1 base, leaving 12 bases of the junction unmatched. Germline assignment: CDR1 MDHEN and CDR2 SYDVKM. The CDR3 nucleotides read TGTGCCAGCAGTTTATCATTGACAGGGGGCGATACATACAATCAGCCCCAGCATTTT. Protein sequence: CASSLSLTGGDTYNQPQHF.

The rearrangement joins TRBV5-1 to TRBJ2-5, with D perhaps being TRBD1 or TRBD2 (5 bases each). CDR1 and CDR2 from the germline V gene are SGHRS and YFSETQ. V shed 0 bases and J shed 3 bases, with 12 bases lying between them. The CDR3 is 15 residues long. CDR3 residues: CASSLAGTGEETQYF. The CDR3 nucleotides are TGCGCCAGCAGCTTGGCCGGGACCGGAGAAGAGACCCAGTACTTC.